The rows below give T cell receptor beta chains drawn from one sample of a study of tumor-infiltrating lymphocytes in primary liver carcinoma. TCRdb reprocessed the multiplex PCR reads via MiXCR and lists one record per CDR3 protein. The sample contains hundreds of thousands of distinct CDR3 sequences, about three fifths of which appear only once. The sequencing input was peripheral blood. The origin of the receptors is a woman in her 30s with primary liver carcinoma and hepatitis B virus infection. CDR3s include the opening cysteine and the closing phenylalanine or tryptophan. Each record gives: V gene, clone size, CDR3 length, J gene, D gene, CDR3 protein, CDR3 DNA. The D gene is left open where the match is weak. Only part of the rows carry a size: once, few, many, or a class if the clone is expanded.

TRBV4-2	.	16	TRBJ2-1	TRBD2	CPRSPEPLAGEGEQFF	TGTCCCAGGAGCCCAGAACCTCTAGCGGGAGAGGGTGAGCAGTTCTTC
TRBV11-3	.	12	TRBJ2-3	.	CASILGTDTQYF	TGTGCCAGCATCCTAGGCACAGATACGCAGTATTTT
TRBV12-3/TRBV12-4	many	15	TRBJ2-3	.	CASTLGGDGGHTQYF	TGTGCCAGCACCCTGGGCGGAGACGGGGGGCATACGCAGTATTTT
TRBV6-5	.	13	TRBJ2-7	.	CASSYRPNYELYF	TGTGCCAGCAGTTACCGGCCAAATTACGAGCTGTACTTC
TRBV14	many	13	TRBJ2-3	.	CASSQVPGDTQYF	TGTGCCAGCAGCCAAGTACCGGGTGATACGCAGTATTTT
TRBV12-3/TRBV12-4	few	15	TRBJ1-1	TRBD1	CASGETGTGETEAFF	TGTGCCAGCGGTGAGACCGGGACAGGGGAGACTGAAGCTTTCTTT
TRBV12-3/TRBV12-4	once	15	TRBJ2-1	TRBD2	CASRPPSGRRNEQSF	TGTGCCAGCAGGCCACCTAGCGGGAGGAGGAATGAGCAGTCCTTC
TRBV6-1	.	15	TRBJ2-4	.	CASSVNVLAKNIQYF	TGTGCCAGCAGTGTTAACGTTTTAGCCAAAAACATTCAGTACTTC
TRBV29-1	once	11	TRBJ2-7	.	CSDHSSYEQYF	TGCAGCGATCATAGCTCCTACGAGCAGTACTTC
TRBV4-3	.	15	TRBJ2-7	.	CDSSQLQDCSYEQYF	TGCGACAGCAGCCAGCTACAGGACTGCTCCTACGAGCAGTACTTC
TRBV29-1	many	13	TRBJ1-6	TRBD1	CSVRDSYNSPLHF	TGCAGCGTTCGGGACAGTTATAATTCACCCCTCCACTTT
TRBV7-9	.	16	TRBJ2-7	TRBD2	CASSPSLAGGPGGQYF	TGTGCCAGCAGCCCTAGTCTAGCGGGAGGGCCAGGCGGGCAGTACTTC
TRBV7-8	.	18	TRBJ1-6	.	CASSLAGRASSYNSPLHF	TGTGCCAGCAGCTTAGCCGGTAGGGCGAGCTCCTATAATTCACCCCTCCACTTT
TRBV12-3/TRBV12-4	few	14	TRBJ2-1	.	CASSLSGGPDEQFF	TGTGCCAGCAGTCTGAGCGGAGGACCCGATGAGCAGTTCTTC
TRBV4-3	many	12	TRBJ2-1	.	CASSLGNNEQFF	TGCGCCAGCAGCCTGGGGAACAATGAGCAGTTCTTC
TRBV4-1	.	18	TRBJ2-1	.	CASSQDFPRTLVRNEQFF	TGCGCCAGCAGCCAAGATTTCCCCCGAACGTTGGTAAGGAATGAGCAGTTCTTC
TRBV5-5	.	15	TRBJ1-5	.	CASSLEGVSHQPQHF	TGTGCCAGCAGCTTGGAAGGAGTAAGCCATCAGCCCCAGCATTTT
TRBV4-1	once	18	TRBJ2-5	TRBD2	CTSSQDGASGRAGKTQYF	TGCACCAGCAGCCAAGATGGGGCCAGCGGGAGGGCAGGAAAGACTCAGTACTTC
TRBV7-9	.	14	TRBJ1-1	TRBD1	CASSPQGAGTEAFF	TGTGCCAGCAGCCCACAGGGGGCGGGTACTGAAGCTTTCTTT
TRBV29-1	.	14	TRBJ1-3	.	CSVEWGMGGNTIYF	TGCAGCGTTGAATGGGGGATGGGCGGAAACACCATATATTTT
TRBV6-2/TRBV6-3	many	16	TRBJ2-1	TRBD2	CASSTIAGGSDNEQFF	TGTGCCAGCAGTACAATAGCGGGAGGGTCGGACAATGAGCAGTTCTTC
TRBV6-1	few	15	TRBJ2-1	TRBD2	CASSELAGGYNEQFF	TGTGCCAGCAGTGAATTAGCGGGAGGGTACAATGAGCAGTTCTTC
TRBV25-1	.	15	TRBJ2-1	TRBD2	CASSDGSGIIYEQFF	TGTGCCAGCAGTGACGGTAGCGGGATAATATATGAGCAGTTCTTC
TRBV5-6	many	14	TRBJ1-5	.	CASSFSGARQPQHF	TGTGCCAGCAGCTTCTCAGGGGCTCGGCAGCCCCAGCATTTT
TRBV6-2/TRBV6-3	.	15	TRBJ2-1	.	CASPKVGSSYNEQFF	TGTGCCAGCCCTAAGGTGGGGAGCTCCTACAATGAGCAGTTCTTC
TRBV4-1	few	15	TRBJ2-5	TRBD2	CASSQEGGFGETQYF	TGCGCCAGCAGCCAAGAGGGAGGGTTTGGGGAGACCCAGTACTTC
TRBV4-3	.	15	TRBJ1-1	.	CASSQDRAGSTEAFF	TGCGCCAGCAGCCAAGATAGGGCAGGTAGCACTGAAGCTTTCTTT
TRBV28	.	14	TRBJ2-1	.	CASSLWQGRAEQFF	TGTGCCAGCAGTTTATGGCAGGGGAGGGCTGAGCAGTTCTTC
TRBV24-1	.	16	TRBJ1-5	TRBD1	CATSDSDRGVSQPQHF	TGTGCCACCAGTGATTCCGACAGGGGGGTGTCTCAGCCCCAGCATTTT
TRBV11-2	.	14	TRBJ1-2	.	CASSLRRTNYGYIF	TGTGCCAGCAGCTTGCGCAGAACTAACTATGGCTACATCTTC
TRBV5-6	few	17	TRBJ2-5	TRBD2	CASSSVALAGTQETQYF	TGTGCCAGCAGCTCCGTTGCTCTAGCGGGGACTCAAGAGACCCAGTACTTC
TRBV6-2/TRBV6-3	.	13	TRBJ2-4	TRBD2	CASTSERGNIQYF	TGTGCCAGCACCTCAGAGCGGGGAAACATTCAGTACTTC
TRBV6-6	.	17	TRBJ2-1	TRBD1	CASSYNPRQGPNNEQFF	TGTGCCAGCAGTTACAATCCGCGACAGGGGCCAAACAATGAGCAGTTCTTC
TRBV12-3/TRBV12-4	.	13	TRBJ1-2	.	CASNSDSLYGYTF	TGTGCTAGCAACTCGGACAGCTTGTATGGCTACACCTTC
TRBV6-6	.	12	TRBJ2-3	.	CASGYPSDTQYF	TGTGCCAGCGGTTACCCCTCGGATACGCAGTATTTT
TRBV29-1	.	13	TRBJ2-7	.	CSVAGQGSYQQYF	TGCAGCGTTGCGGGGCAGGGGAGCTACCAGCAGTACTTC
TRBV6-5	.	15	TRBJ2-7	.	CASGYDQGSSYEQYF	TGTGCCAGCGGTTACGACCAGGGCAGCTCCTACGAGCAGTACTTC
TRBV6-5	few	16	TRBJ2-7	TRBD1	CASSPLTGTGRYEQYF	TGTGCCAGCAGTCCGCTAACCGGGACAGGACGGTACGAGCAGTACTTC
TRBV4-3	.	15	TRBJ2-1	.	CASSQGALTYNEQFF	TGCGCCAGCAGCCAGGGTGCTTTGACCTACAATGAGCAGTTCTTC
TRBV7-9	.	13	TRBJ1-2	.	CASSYPSVDGYTF	TGTGCCAGCAGCTATCCTAGTGTGGACGGCTACACCTTC
TRBV10-2	.	12	TRBJ2-2	.	CASSVEVGELFF	TGCGCCAGCAGTGTGGAAGTTGGGGAGCTGTTTTTT
TRBV6-1	many	13	TRBJ2-1	TRBD2	CASSSSGRGEQFF	TGTGCCAGCAGTTCTAGCGGGAGGGGTGAGCAGTTCTTC
TRBV5-1	few	13	TRBJ1-2	.	CASSLDPVYGYTF	TGCGCCAGCAGCTTGGACCCGGTCTATGGCTACACCTTC
TRBV5-1	few	14	TRBJ2-3	TRBD1	CASSTGGFTDTQYF	TGCGCCAGCAGTACAGGGGGATTCACAGATACGCAGTATTTT
TRBV6-2/TRBV6-3	few	20	TRBJ1-5	TRBD1	CASSYRPGQGALPAHQPQHF	TGTGCCAGCAGTTACCGACCCGGGCAGGGGGCACTCCCCGCTCATCAGCCCCAGCATTTT
TRBV6-1	many	15	TRBJ2-1	.	CASSEGTASGWVQFF	TGTGCCAGCAGTGAAGGGACGGCCTCTGGATGGGTGCAGTTCTTC
TRBV4-2	many	18	TRBJ1-6	TRBD1	CASSQDGQALSGGSPLHF	TGTGCCAGCAGCCAAGATGGACAGGCTCTATCAGGGGGGTCACCCCTCCACTTT
TRBV4-3	.	18	TRBJ2-5	.	CASSQGSVAVGFSETQYF	TGCGCCAGCAGCCAAGGGTCGGTAGCCGTAGGGTTTTCGGAGACCCAGTACTTC
TRBV6-1	few	13	TRBJ1-6	.	CASSRGIDSPLHF	TGTGCCAGCAGCAGGGGAATCGATTCACCCCTCCACTTT
TRBV4-1	.	17	TRBJ2-7	TRBD2	CASSQEKGLAGYYEQYF	TGCGCCAGCAGCCAAGAGAAGGGGCTAGCGGGCTATTACGAGCAGTACTTC
TRBV12-3/TRBV12-4	.	15	TRBJ2-7	TRBD1	CASSFTGVPSCEQYF	TGTGCCAGCAGTTTTACAGGGGTCCCCTCCTGCGAGCAGTACTTC
TRBV4-1	few	15	TRBJ1-2	TRBD1	CASSQVTGTAYGYTF	TGCGCCAGCAGCCAAGTTACCGGGACAGCTTATGGCTACACCTTC
TRBV4-2	.	17	TRBJ2-6	.	CASSLAPLSSGANVLTF	TGTGCCAGCAGCCTCGCTCCGCTTTCCTCTGGGGCCAACGTCCTGACTTTC
TRBV4-1	few	14	TRBJ1-4	.	CASSTLATNEKLFF	TGCGCCAGCAGCACGCTTGCAACTAATGAAAAACTGTTTTTT
TRBV12-3/TRBV12-4	few	15	TRBJ2-7	.	CASSGRDLGSSKQYF	TGTGCCAGCAGTGGAAGGGACTTGGGGTCTAGCAAGCAGTACTTC
TRBV11-2	many	14	TRBJ2-5	.	CASSWDGTQETQYF	TGTGCCAGCAGCTGGGACGGAACCCAAGAGACCCAGTACTTC
TRBV5-6	.	14	TRBJ2-1	TRBD1	CASSLPTGVNEQFF	TGTGCCAGCAGCCTCCCAACAGGGGTCAATGAGCAGTTCTTC
TRBV30	few	15	TRBJ2-1	.	CAWSVRSSSYNEQFF	TGTGCCTGGAGTGTACGCTCTAGCTCCTACAATGAGCAGTTCTTC
TRBV5-4	.	16	TRBJ2-6	.	CASSLDRADGLNVLTF	TGTGCCAGCAGCTTGGACCGGGCCGATGGGCTCAACGTCCTGACTTTC